Following are 4 T cell receptor beta chains from one sample sequenced in a study of Ad26.COV2.S vaccination and SARS-CoV-2 variants (dated by TCRdb to the early 2020s). The treatment or condition label for this specimen denotes: 15 to 20 received Ad26.COV2.S at low or high dose, single or two shots; about 5 received placebo; per-sample allocation not given. Repertoires of vaccine and placebo recipients were sequenced from samples collected on day 63 after the first injection. The method was the immunoSEQ multiplex PCR assay. Sourced from immuneACCESS, this table was stored by TCRdb with only in-frame sequences that have V and J called. A share of the clones is absent; for the studies checked, an unresolved V gene accounts for under half, and the remainder has no known explanation. The table for this sample lists 200,000 to 300,000 clones; 88% of them were counted only once. Over 8.5% of the sample is held by the ten biggest clonotypes.

The starting material was peripheral blood, obtained in a trial of Ad26.COV2.S vaccine versus placebo. The receptor set was obtained from a person aged 18 to 59 who received the Ad26.COV2.S COVID-19 vaccine or a placebo.

The table lists this clone with a count of one. The chain recombines TRBV30 with TRBJ1-6; no clear D gene. The CDR3 is 16 amino acids. Trimming removed 3 bases from V and 0 bases from J, with 12 bases in between. The germline CDR1 and CDR2 sequences are GTSNPN and SVGIG (reference sequence). CDR3 DNA sequence: TGTGCCTGGAGGCAGGAAGGCGTCTCCTATAATTCACCCCTCCACTTT. Its protein product is CAWRQEGVSYNSPLHF.

This CDR3 reads CASRGLALTGELFF. The CDR3 coding sequence is TGTGCCAGCAGGGGACTAGCGCTCACCGGGGAGCTGTTTTTT. The genes are TRBV7-2 and TRBJ2-2, with 10 bases that match TRBD2. The germline V gene has CDR1 SGHTA and CDR2 FQGNSA. The CDR3 totals 14 residues. Trimming cost V 6 bases and J 4 bases; bases outside gene matches: 2.

This clone occurred once. CDR3 sequence: CASSQDMGTGGLYEQYF. CDR3 sequence (DNA): TGTGCCAGCAGCCAAGACATGGGGACAGGTGGACTTTACGAGCAGTACTTC. This sequence joins TRBV3-1 (or the pseudogene TRBV3-2) and TRBJ2-7, with 8 nucleotides matching TRBD1. V trimming: 0 bases; J trimming: 4 bases; junction bases outside the gene matches: 11. This CDR3 has 17 amino acids. Germline assignment: CDR1 LGHDT and CDR2 YNNKEL (reference sequence).

This clone was counted once. The chain carries TRBV19 and TRBJ1-5, with D perhaps TRBD1 (5 bases). Germline values: CDR1 LNHDA, CDR2 SQIVND (reference sequence). The CDR3 contains 15 residues. Trimming left V 2 bases short and J 2 bases short, with 10 bases between. The CDR3 DNA follows: TGTGCCAGTAGTATAATGGGGGTGGGCAATCAGCCCCAGCATTTT. The encoded protein is CASSIMGVGNQPQHF.